This T cell receptor beta chain was sequenced during a study of CXCR3-negative and CXCR3-positive naive CD8 T cells. The CDR3 runs 16 residues. CDR1 is SNHLY and CDR2 is FYNNEI in the germline V gene. UMI-labeled 5' RACE yielded the TRB cDNA libraries. From its re-call of the 5' RACE reads, TCRdb lists each CDR3 protein once, without DNA. The listing contains some 39,000 distinct CDR3 sequences. The sequence was obtained from a human donor in good health. Some clones in this sample may be carry-over from other donors' samples. The chain couples TRBV2 to TRBJ2-3. Sample: naive CXCR3- CD8+ T cells from blood. This sample's subset: CD45RO-CCR7+CD27+CD95- naive CD8+ T cells lacking CXCR3 (TNR3-). CDR3 in amino acids: CASILQGTRNSDTQYF.